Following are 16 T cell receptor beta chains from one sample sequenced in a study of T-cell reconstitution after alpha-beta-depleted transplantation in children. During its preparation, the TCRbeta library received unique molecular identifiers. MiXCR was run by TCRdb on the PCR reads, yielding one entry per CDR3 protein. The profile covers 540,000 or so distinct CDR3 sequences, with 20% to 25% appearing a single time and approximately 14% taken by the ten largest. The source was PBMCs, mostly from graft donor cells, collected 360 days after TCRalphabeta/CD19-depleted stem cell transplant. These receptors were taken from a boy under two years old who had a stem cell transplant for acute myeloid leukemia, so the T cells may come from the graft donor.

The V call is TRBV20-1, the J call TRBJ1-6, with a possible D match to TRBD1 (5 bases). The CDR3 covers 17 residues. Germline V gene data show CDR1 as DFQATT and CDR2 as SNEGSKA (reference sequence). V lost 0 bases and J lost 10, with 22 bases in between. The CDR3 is CSARDIVGFFRGSPLHF. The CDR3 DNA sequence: TGCAGTGCTAGAGATATCGTCGGGTTCTTTAGGGGCTCACCCCTCCACTTT.

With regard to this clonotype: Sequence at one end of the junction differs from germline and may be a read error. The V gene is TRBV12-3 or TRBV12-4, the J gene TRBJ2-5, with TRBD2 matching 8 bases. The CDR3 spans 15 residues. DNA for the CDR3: TGTGCCAGCAGTTTTGCGGGGGGTCGACAAGAGGCCCAGTACTTC. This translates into CASSFAGGRQEAQYF.

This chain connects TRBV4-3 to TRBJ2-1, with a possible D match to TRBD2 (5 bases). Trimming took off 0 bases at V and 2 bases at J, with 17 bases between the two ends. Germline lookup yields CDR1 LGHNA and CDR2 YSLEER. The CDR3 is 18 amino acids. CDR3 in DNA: TGCGCCAGCAGCCAAGATCGGAGGAATGAGAGGGCCTACAATGAGCAGTTCTTC. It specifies CASSQDRRNERAYNEQFF.

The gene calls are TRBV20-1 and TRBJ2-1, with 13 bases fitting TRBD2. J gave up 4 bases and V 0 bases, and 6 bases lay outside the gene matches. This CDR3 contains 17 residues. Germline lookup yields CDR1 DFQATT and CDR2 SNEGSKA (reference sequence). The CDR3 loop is CSARDLTSGGAYNEQFF. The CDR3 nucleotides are TGCAGTGCTAGAGATCTAACTAGCGGGGGGGCTTACAATGAGCAGTTCTTC.

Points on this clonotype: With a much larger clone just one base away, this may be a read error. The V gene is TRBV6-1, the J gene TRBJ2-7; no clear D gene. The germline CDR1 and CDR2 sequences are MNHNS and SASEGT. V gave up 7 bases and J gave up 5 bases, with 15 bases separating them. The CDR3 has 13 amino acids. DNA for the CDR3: TGTGCCAGCAAGCTCGCCCTACGGCACGAGCAGTACTTC. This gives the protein CASKLALRHEQYF.

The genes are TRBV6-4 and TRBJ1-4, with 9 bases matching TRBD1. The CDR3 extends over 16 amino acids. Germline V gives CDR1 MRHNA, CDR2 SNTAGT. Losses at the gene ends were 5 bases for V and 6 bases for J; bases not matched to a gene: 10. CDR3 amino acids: CASSPLPGQGHEKLFF. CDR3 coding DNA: TGTGCCAGCAGTCCCCTCCCGGGACAGGGACATGAAAAACTGTTTTTT.

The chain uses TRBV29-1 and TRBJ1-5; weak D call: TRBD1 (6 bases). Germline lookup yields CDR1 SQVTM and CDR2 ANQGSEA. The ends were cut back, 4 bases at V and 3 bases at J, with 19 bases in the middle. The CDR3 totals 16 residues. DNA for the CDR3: TGCAGCGTTGGCGTCGGGTTAGACAGGCTCAATCAGCCCCAGCATTTT. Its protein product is CSVGVGLDRLNQPQHF.

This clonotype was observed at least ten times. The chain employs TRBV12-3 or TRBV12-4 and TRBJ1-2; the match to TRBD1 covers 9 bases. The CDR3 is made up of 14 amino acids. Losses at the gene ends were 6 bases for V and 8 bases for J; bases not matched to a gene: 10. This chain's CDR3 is CASSYRDRVIGYTF. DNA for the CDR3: TGTGCCAGCAGCTATCGGGACAGGGTTATCGGCTACACCTTC.

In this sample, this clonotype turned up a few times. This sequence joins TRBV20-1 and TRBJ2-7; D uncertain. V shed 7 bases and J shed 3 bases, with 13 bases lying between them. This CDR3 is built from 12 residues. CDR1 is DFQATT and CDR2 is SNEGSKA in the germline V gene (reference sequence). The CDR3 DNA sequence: TGCAGTGTAAGGAACGATTTCTACGAGCAGTACTTC. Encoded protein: CSVRNDFYEQYF.

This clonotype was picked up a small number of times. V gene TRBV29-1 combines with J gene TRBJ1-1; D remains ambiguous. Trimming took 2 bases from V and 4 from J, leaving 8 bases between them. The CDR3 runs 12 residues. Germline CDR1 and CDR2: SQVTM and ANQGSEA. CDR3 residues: CSVEIRGTEAFF. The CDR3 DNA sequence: TGCAGCGTTGAAATTCGGGGCACTGAAGCTTTCTTT.

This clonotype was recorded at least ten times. The CDR3 spells CASSSELNVVNTEAFF. CDR3 bases: TGTGCCAGCAGCTCAGAATTAAATGTGGTTAACACTGAAGCTTTCTTT. V usage is TRBV7-2 and J usage is TRBJ1-1; D remains unclear. The germline V and J ends were trimmed by 4 bases and 2 bases, with 17 bases remaining between them. Per germline, CDR1 SGHTA and CDR2 FQGNSA. The CDR3 length is 16 residues. Supplemented by reference TRBV7-2 and TRBJ1-1, the full variable domain reads GAGVSQSPSNKVTEKGKDVELRCDPISGHTALYWYRQSLGQGLEFLIYFQGNSAPDKSGLPSDRFSAERTGGSVSTLTIQRTQQEDSAVYLCASSSELNVVNTEAFFGQGTRLTVV.

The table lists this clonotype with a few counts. As DNA, the CDR3 is TGCAGTGCTAGAGTAGGGCGGGGGGGCCAAGAGACCCAGTACTTC. Amino acids: CSARVGRGGQETQYF. The V and J genes are TRBV20-1 and TRBJ2-5; 9 bases agree with TRBD2. V dropped 1 base and J dropped 1; count of bases not matched to a gene: 4. Germline V gene sequence: CDR1 DFQATT, CDR2 SNEGSKA (reference sequence). The CDR3 has 15 amino acids.

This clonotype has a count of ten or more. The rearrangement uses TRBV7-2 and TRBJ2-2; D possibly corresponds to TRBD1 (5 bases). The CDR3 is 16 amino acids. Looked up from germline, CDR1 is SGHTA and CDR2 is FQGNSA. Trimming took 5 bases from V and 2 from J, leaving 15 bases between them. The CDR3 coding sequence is TGTGCCAGCAGCCCAGGGCTAAGCCTCAACACCGGGGAGCTGTTTTTT. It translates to CASSPGLSLNTGELFF.

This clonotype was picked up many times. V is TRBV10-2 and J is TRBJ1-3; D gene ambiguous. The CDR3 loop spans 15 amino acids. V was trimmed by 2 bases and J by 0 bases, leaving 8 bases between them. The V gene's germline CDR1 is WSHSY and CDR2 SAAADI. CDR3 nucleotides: TGCGCCAGCAGTGAGGGAGGGCACTCTGGAAACACCATATATTTT. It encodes CASSEGGHSGNTIYF.

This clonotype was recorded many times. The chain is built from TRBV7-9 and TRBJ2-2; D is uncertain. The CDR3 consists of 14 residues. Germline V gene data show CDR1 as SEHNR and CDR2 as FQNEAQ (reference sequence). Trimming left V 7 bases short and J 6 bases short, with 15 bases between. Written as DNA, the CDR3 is TGTGCCAGCACCCCCATGATCAAAGCCGGGGAGCTGTTTTTT. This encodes CASTPMIKAGELFF.

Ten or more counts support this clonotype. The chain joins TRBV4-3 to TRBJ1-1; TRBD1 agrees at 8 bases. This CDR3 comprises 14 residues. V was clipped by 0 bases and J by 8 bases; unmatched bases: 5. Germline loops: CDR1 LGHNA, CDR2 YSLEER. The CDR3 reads CASSQDGTGREAFF. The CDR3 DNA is TGCGCCAGCAGCCAAGATGGGACAGGACGAGAAGCTTTCTTT.